Listed here are 14 T cell receptor beta chains from one sample, sequenced in a study of CD8 T cells in Susac syndrome. RNA amounts of about 0.5 to 1 ug underwent reverse transcription with random hexamers. A single record per CDR3 protein comes from TCRdb applying MiXCR to the immunoSEQ multiplex PCR reads. The repertoire holds fewer than 350,000 distinct CDR3 sequences, with approximately 91% as singletons. Sequenced input: CD8+ T cells from PBMCs. These TCRs come from a human donor with multiple sclerosis.

This chain links TRBV3-1 with TRBJ1-4; the match to TRBD1 covers 7 bases. Germline values: CDR1 LGHDT, CDR2 YNNKEL (reference sequence). The length of the CDR3 is 16 residues. V lost 0 bases to trimming and J lost 6 bases; unmatched junction nucleotides: 7. The CDR3 coding sequence is TGTGCCAGCAGCCAAGATGTAGGGGGCGCGGATGAAAAACTGTTTTTT. This translates into CASSQDVGGADEKLFF.

The V call is TRBV15, the J call TRBJ2-3, with TRBD2 identical over 12 bases. V trimming: 6 bases; J trimming: 3 bases; junction bases outside the gene matches: 7. CDR1 LNHNV and CDR2 YYDKDF come from the germline V gene (reference sequence). The CDR3 totals 16 residues. The CDR3 DNA is TGTGCCACCAGTGTGACTAGCGGGAGTGGGACAGATACGCAGTATTTT. This gives the protein CATSVTSGSGTDTQYF. The full variable domain, in which reference TRBV15 and TRBJ2-3 provide the parts outside the CDR3, is DAMVIQNPRYQVTQFGKPVTLSCSQTLNHNVMYWYQQKSSQAPKLLFHYYDKDFNNEADTPDNFQSRRPNTSFCFLDIRSPGLGDTAMYLCATSVTSGSGTDTQYFGPGTRLTVL.

This clonotype was seen a single time. V and J are TRBV5-4 and TRBJ2-7, with D perhaps given as TRBD1 or TRBD2 (6 bases each). The V gene lost 0 bases and the J gene lost 8 bases, with 18 bases spanning the gap. In germline, CDR1 is SGHNT, CDR2 YYREEE (reference sequence). The CDR3 length is 15 residues. CDR3 bases: TGTGCCAGCAGCTTGGAGGTAGGGGGGTCCACTCAGCAGTACTTC. Residues: CASSLEVGGSTQQYF.

The chain employs TRBV20-1 and TRBJ1-5, with D unresolved. This CDR3 is 15 amino acids long. The V end was cut by 0 bases, the J end by 0 bases, with 9 bases between. Per the germline V gene, CDR1 is DFQATT and CDR2 is SNEGSKA (reference sequence). CDR3 coding DNA: TGCAGTGCTAGAGATACGCTTAGTAGCAATCAGCCCCAGCATTTT. This sequence encodes CSARDTLSSNQPQHF.

The chain is built from TRBV7-3 and TRBJ2-1; 13 bases agree with TRBD2. The V and J ends lost 5 bases and 5 bases, in that order; junction bases with no gene match: 9. Per germline, CDR1 SGHTA and CDR2 FQGTGA. CDR3 size: 17 residues. The CDR3 DNA reads TGTGCCAGCAGCCCAATGGGGGGACTAGCGGGAAACAATGAGCAGTTCTTC. Translation: CASSPMGGLAGNNEQFF.

CDR3 DNA sequence: TGTGCCAGCCGAATGACAGGGGGCCAAGGGCAGCCCCAGCATTTT. This codes for CASRMTGGQGQPQHF. The chain couples TRBV4-2 to TRBJ1-5, with 10 bases that match TRBD1. The length of the CDR3 is 15 residues. Trimming removed 8 bases from V and 7 bases from J; junction bases left unmatched: 11. The germline gives CDR1 LGHNA, CDR2 YNFKEQ.

The chain couples TRBV20-1 to TRBJ2-7; possibly TRBD2 for D (5 bases). Trimming took off 1 base at V and 3 bases at J, with 10 bases between the two ends. CDR1 is DFQATT, CDR2 SNEGSKA, per germline (reference sequence). The CDR3 has 13 amino acids. CDR3 region: CSARGQRLYEQYF. The CDR3 nucleotides are TGCAGTGCTAGAGGGCAGCGGCTCTACGAGCAGTACTTC.

This rearrangement joins TRBV13 to TRBJ1-1; D gene uncertain. The CDR3 has 11 residues. V dropped 5 bases and J dropped 5 bases, with 6 bases sitting between them. In germline, CDR1 is PRHDT, CDR2 FYEKMQ (reference sequence). CDR3 region: CASSGSTEAFF. The CDR3 coding sequence is TGTGCCAGCAGCGGGAGTACTGAAGCTTTCTTT.

The gene calls are TRBV19 and TRBJ2-5; 11 positions match TRBD2. The CDR3 runs 16 residues. Trimming at V came to 6 bases and at J to 4 bases, leaving 10 bases not matched to a gene. Germline V lookup: CDR1 LNHDA, CDR2 SQIVND (reference sequence). The CDR3 region has the DNA TGTGCCAGTAGAACAGCTAGCGGGGGGACCCCAGAGACCCAGTACTTC. Translation: CASRTASGGTPETQYF.

J is TRBJ2-3 and V is TRBV6-1; D tentatively fits TRBD1 or TRBD2 (5 bases each). CDR1 is MNHNS, CDR2 SASEGT, per germline. The CDR3 has 17 residues. V was trimmed by 0 bases and J by 2 bases, leaving 15 bases between them. The CDR3, as DNA: TGTGCCAGCAGTGAAGCTTCGGCAGGGAGAACCACAGATACGCAGTATTTT. Protein: CASSEASAGRTTDTQYF.

V gene TRBV3-1 combines with J gene TRBJ2-7, with D possibly being TRBD2 (5 bases). The germline V gene encodes CDR1 LGHDT and CDR2 YNNKEL (reference sequence). This CDR3 spans 14 amino acids. The germline V and J ends were trimmed by 1 base and 2 bases, with 9 bases remaining between them. The CDR3 protein is CASSQGRAAYEQYF. The CDR3 DNA sequence: TGTGCCAGCAGCCAAGGGCGGGCCGCCTACGAGCAGTACTTC.

The genes are TRBV9 and TRBJ2-2; D is uncertain. Trimming shortened V by 7 bases and J by 0 bases, and 7 bases separated the two germline ends. CDR1 and CDR2 (germline): SGDLS, YYNGEE. This CDR3 spans 13 amino acids. The CDR3 nucleotides read TGTGCCAGCGGTATTGCGAACACCGGGGAGCTGTTTTTT. Translating gives CASGIANTGELFF. Full variable domain (rest looked up from reference TRBV9 and TRBJ2-2): DSGVTQTPKHLITATGQRVTLRCSPRSGDLSVYWYQQSLDQGLQFLIQYYNGEERAKGNILERFSAQQFPDLHSELNLSSLELGDSALYFCASGIANTGELFFGEGSRLTVL.

V and J are TRBV2 and TRBJ2-1; D is possibly TRBD2 (6 bases). Germline-derived CDR1 and CDR2 are SNHLY and FYNNEI. V was shortened by 8 bases and J by 4 bases, with 24 bases between the two germline ends. The CDR3 totals 17 residues. CDR3: CASVAWDSSQRYNEQFF. CDR3 DNA sequence: TGTGCCAGCGTCGCCTGGGACTCCTCGCAGCGGTACAATGAGCAGTTCTTC.

The chain carries TRBV4-1 and TRBJ1-6; D call uncertain. Germline V gives CDR1 MGHRA, CDR2 YSYEKL. The CDR3 spans 18 residues. Trimming shortened V by 0 bases and J by 0 bases, and 12 bases separated the two germline ends. The CDR3 nucleotides read TGCGCCAGCAGCCAAGATCTGCCGCCCAGCTCCTATAATTCACCCCTCCACTTT. Residues: CASSQDLPPSSYNSPLHF.